The present T cell receptor (beta chain) was sequenced within a study of human T cells and chemical hapten exposure. Study summary: Patches with 0.01% DPC went on the upper back, and the tests were read at 6 days. Alopecia universalis, totalis or areata was present in patients who were mostly female.

Time point here: patch test 2, 6 weeks after DPC sensitization. Specified treatment: therapeutic diphenylcyclopropenone sensitization with weekly scalp DPC. Whole blood that had not been fractionated was the source of extracted total RNA. The V end lost 6 bases, the J end lost 1 base, and 9 bases lay between the germline ends. Germline V gives CDR1 SQVTM, CDR2 ANQGSEA. The CDR3 consists of 12 residues. The sample holds many counts of this clonotype. A single record per CDR3 protein comes from TCRdb applying MiXCR to the RACE reads. The sample includes about 73,000 distinct CDR3 sequences, 8.5% of them seen just once.

This TCR came from a woman aged 45 to 65 with alopecia areata. Some clones in this sample may be carry-over from other donors' samples. The sequences come from whole blood, collected in connection with sensitization to the hapten diphenylcyclopropenone (DPC). The rearrangement uses TRBV29-1 and TRBJ1-1; D is unclear. The CDR3 region has the DNA TGCAGCGTCTCCGAGGCGAACACTGAAGCTTTCTTT. Translating it yields CSVSEANTEAFF.